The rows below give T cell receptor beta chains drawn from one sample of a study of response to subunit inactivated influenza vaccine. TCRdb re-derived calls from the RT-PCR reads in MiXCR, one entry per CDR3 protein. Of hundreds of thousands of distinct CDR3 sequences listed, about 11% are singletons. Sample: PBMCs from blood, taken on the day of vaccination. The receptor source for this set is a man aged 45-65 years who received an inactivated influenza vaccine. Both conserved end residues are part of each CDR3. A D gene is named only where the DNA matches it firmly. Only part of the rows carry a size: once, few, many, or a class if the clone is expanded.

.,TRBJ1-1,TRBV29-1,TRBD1,TGCAGCGGCAGGGACAGTCCGACTGAAGCTTTCTTT,CSGRDSPTEAFF
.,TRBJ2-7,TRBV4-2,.,TGTGCCAGCAGCCCCAGGCTCTACGACCAGTACTTC,CASSPRLYDQYF
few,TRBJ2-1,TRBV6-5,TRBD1,TGTGCCAGCAGTTACAACAGGGGGTCCTACAATGAGCAGTTCTTC,CASSYNRGSYNEQFF
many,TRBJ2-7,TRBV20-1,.,TGCAGTGCAATGTACGAGCAGTACTTC,CSAMYEQYF
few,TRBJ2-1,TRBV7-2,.,TGTGCCAGCAGCTCTTTGGAGAATGAGCAGTTCTTC,CASSSLENEQFF
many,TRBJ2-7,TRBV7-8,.,TGTGCCAGCCAAGGGGGACTAAACTCCTACGAGCAGTACTTC,CASQGGLNSYEQYF
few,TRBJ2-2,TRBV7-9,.,TGTGCCAGCAGCCCCTGGACGGGGGGCCCGAACACCGGGGAGCTGTTTTTT,CASSPWTGGPNTGELFF
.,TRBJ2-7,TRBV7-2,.,TGTGCCAGCAGCTCAAAGGTCCTCTCGATCTACGAGCAGTACTTC,CASSSKVLSIYEQYF
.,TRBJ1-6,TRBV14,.,TGTGCCAGCAGCCAAGATATGGGGCGTAATTCACCCCTCCACTTT,CASSQDMGRNSPLHF
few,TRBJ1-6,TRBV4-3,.,TGCGCCAGCAGCCAAGATAGTCAGGGGCATTCACCCCTCCACTTT,CASSQDSQGHSPLHF